This TCR beta chain stems from a study of early stage breast cancer tumors. Looking at the study overall: Of around 15 invasive breast tumors, more than nine were hormone receptor-positive, HER2-negative.

Remarks on this clone: Its target is not known.

Deletions cut 5 bases from V and 5 bases from J, with 9 bases between. CDR3 length: 11 amino acids. Germline CDR1 reads DFQATT; CDR2 reads SNEGSKA (reference sequence). Study results and caveats: Tumors had 2 to 3-fold higher T cell density and higher clonality than adjacent normal breast tissue. Unsorted bulk genomic DNA sequencing lacked pairing and functional marker data. Tumor and normal breast were distinguished via blood comparison in 14 of 16 patients.

Sequenced by immunoSEQ multiplex PCR; TCRdb stores in-frame clones only, minus some. The data contain fewer than 30,000 clones, less than 75% of them singletons. V gene TRBV20-1 combines with J gene TRBJ1-2; no firm D call. The sequencing input was breast tumor tissue. This clonotype originated in a person aged 45-60 years with breast cancer. CDR3 protein: CSADGNYGYTF. The CDR3 nucleotides read TGCAGTGCTGACGGGAATTATGGCTACACCTTC.